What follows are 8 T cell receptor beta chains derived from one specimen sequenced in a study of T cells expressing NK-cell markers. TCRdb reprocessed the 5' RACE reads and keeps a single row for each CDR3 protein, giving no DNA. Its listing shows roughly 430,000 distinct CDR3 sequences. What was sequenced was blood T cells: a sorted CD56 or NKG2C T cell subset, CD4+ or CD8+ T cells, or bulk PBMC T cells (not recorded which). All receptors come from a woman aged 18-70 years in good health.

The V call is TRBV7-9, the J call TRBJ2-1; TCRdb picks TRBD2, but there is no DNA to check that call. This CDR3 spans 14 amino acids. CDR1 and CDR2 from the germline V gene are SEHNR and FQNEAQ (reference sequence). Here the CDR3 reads CASSGSSLYNEQFF. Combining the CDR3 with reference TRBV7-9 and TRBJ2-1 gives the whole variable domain DTGVSQNPRHKITKRGQNVTFRCDPISEHNRLYWYRQTLGQGPEFLTYFQNEAQLEKSRLLSDRFSAERPKGSFSTLEIQRTEQGDSAMYLCASSGSSLYNEQFFGPGTRLTVL.

The chain's CDR3 is CASSHLGPTSTGELFF. V gene TRBV6-5 combines with J gene TRBJ2-2; without DNA, the TCRdb call of TRBD1 cannot be checked. CDR1 and CDR2 (germline): MNHEY, SVGAGI. The CDR3 runs to 16 residues.

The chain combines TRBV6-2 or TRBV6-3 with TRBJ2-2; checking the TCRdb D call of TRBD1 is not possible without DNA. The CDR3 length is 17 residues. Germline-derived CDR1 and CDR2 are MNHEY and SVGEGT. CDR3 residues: CASSPPGREYGTGELFF.

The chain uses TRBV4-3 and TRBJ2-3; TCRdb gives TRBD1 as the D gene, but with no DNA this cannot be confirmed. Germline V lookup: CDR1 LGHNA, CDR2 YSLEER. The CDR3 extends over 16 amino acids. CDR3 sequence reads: CASSQDWDRDPDTQYF.

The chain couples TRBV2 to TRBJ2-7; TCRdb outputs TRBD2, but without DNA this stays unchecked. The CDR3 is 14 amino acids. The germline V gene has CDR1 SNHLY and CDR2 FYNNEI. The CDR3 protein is CASTDLAVSYEQYF.

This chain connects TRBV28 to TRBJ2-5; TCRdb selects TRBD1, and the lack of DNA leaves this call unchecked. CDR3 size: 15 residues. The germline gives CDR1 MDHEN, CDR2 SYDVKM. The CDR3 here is CASSLTRTGEETQYF.

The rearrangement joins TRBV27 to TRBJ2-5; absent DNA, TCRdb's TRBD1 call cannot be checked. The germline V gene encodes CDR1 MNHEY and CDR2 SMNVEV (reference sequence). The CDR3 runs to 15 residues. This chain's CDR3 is CASSTTGQGVKTQYF.

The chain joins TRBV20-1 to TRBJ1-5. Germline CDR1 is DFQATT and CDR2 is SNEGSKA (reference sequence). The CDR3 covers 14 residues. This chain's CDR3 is CSASAGGSNQPQHF.